This TCR beta chain was documented in a study of beta chain features in type 1 diabetes. Study-wide context: Sorted cells numbering some 110,000,000 were examined across all samples.

Since all of the isolated RNA was reverse transcribed, expressed TCRB transcripts were what got sequenced. Using immunoSEQ multiplex PCR, the repertoire was profiled, and TCRdb retains in-frame clones only, with some absent. Found here are about 350,000 clones, about 20% of them singletons; the top ten hold roughly 0.045%. In total, each donor contributed a single heparinised blood draw that averaged about 100 mL. CDR3 length equals 15 residues. The trim removed 1 base at V and 3 bases at J, leaving 5 bases unmatched. Germline CDR1 reads SGHVS; CDR2 reads FNYEAQ. Study outcomes and limitations: Within patients, naive, central memory and Treg TCRB repertoires seemed more similar than within healthy donors.

Turning to this clone: Its antigen is still unknown.

Sequenced sample: naive CD4+ T cells from blood. This chain uses TRBV7-6 with TRBJ2-5, with 7 bases lining up with TRBD2. This clonotype was sampled from a young woman in good health. The CDR3 DNA is TGTGCCAGCAGCTTAGAAGGGACTATAAAAGAGACCCAGTACTTC. Its translation is CASSLEGTIKETQYF.